This passage covers 21 T cell receptor beta chains from one sample sequenced in a study of identical twins. TCRdb passed the 5' RACE reads through MiXCR, listing each CDR3 protein once. Among under 350,000 distinct CDR3 sequences, just under 9.5% were seen once, and the ten largest hold about 7.1%. These data are also associated with another study on yellow fever vaccine responses in identical twins.

Sequencing was performed on CD8+ T cells sorted from blood. All receptors derive from a woman aged 18-30 years in good health.

The genes are TRBV5-1 and TRBJ2-7; 12 bases are shared with TRBD1. The CDR3 contains 16 residues. The germline CDR1 and CDR2 sequences are SGHRS and YFSETQ. The V gene end was trimmed by 4 bases and the J gene end by 0 bases; junction bases not matched to a gene: 5. DNA for the CDR3: TGCGCCAGCAGCCCCGGGACAGGGGGCGGCTCCTACGAGCAGTACTTC. Translation: CASSPGTGGGSYEQYF.

This clonotype was seen many times. The V gene is TRBV12-3 or TRBV12-4, the J gene TRBJ1-1, with D unresolved. V was shortened by 4 bases and J by 9 bases, with 9 bases between the two germline ends. CDR3 size: 11 residues. The CDR3 loop reads CASSYLGKAFF. The CDR3 DNA sequence: TGTGCCAGCAGTTACCTGGGGAAAGCTTTCTTT.

The table lists this clonotype with a few counts. V usage is TRBV3-1 and J usage is TRBJ2-1; 8 bases agree with TRBD2. V lost 3 bases and J lost 14; bases outside the gene matches: 18. Germline-derived CDR1 and CDR2 are LGHDT and YNNKEL (reference sequence). The CDR3 is 16 amino acids. The CDR3 DNA reads TGTGCCAGCAGCCACGAAATGACTAGCGCCCACCTGAGGGAGTTCTTC. Translating it yields CASSHEMTSAHLREFF.

This clonotype was seen repeatedly, ten times or more. This chain uses TRBV7-6 with TRBJ2-1, with unresolved D. This CDR3 comprises 18 residues. V was pared by 5 bases and J by 4 bases, with 24 bases between. Germline lookup yields CDR1 SGHVS and CDR2 FNYEAQ. The CDR3 DNA follows: TGTGCCAGCAGCCCCAGGATCTACACCCGAGACGAATACAATGAGCAGTTCTTC. Its protein is CASSPRIYTRDEYNEQFF.

The table lists this clonotype with many counts. This chain links TRBV7-9 with TRBJ1-1; D is undetermined. This CDR3 is built from 12 residues. From germline, CDR1 is SEHNR and CDR2 FQNEAQ (reference sequence). V lost 4 bases to trimming and J lost 6 bases, with 9 bases between them. The CDR3 here is CASSSLIPEAFF. CDR3 nucleotide sequence: TGTGCCAGCAGCTCCCTTATACCTGAAGCTTTCTTT.

This clonotype appeared a few times. The CDR3 nucleotides are TGTGCCAGCGGGATGTGGGTGGGAGAGACCCAGTACTTC. Residues: CASGMWVGETQYF. V gene TRBV5-4 combines with J gene TRBJ2-5; D ambiguous. This CDR3 comprises 13 residues. Germline lookup yields CDR1 SGHNT and CDR2 YYREEE (reference sequence). Trimming removed 7 bases at V and 4 bases at J, with 14 bases between.

This rearrangement joins TRBV20-1 to TRBJ1-5; 10 bases are shared with TRBD1. Germline loops: CDR1 DFQATT, CDR2 SNEGSKA (reference sequence). The CDR3 contains 14 residues. After removal of 4 bases from V and 5 bases from J, the junction contained 5 bases not matched to a gene. CDR3 sequence: CSANGQGDHQPQHF. CDR3 DNA sequence: TGCAGTGCTAACGGACAGGGGGATCATCAGCCCCAGCATTTT.

This clonotype was observed a handful of times. The J gene is TRBJ2-3, the V gene TRBV10-3; 14 bases are shared with TRBD2. V gave up 5 bases and J gave up 2 bases; unmatched junction bases: 12. Germline V gene data show CDR1 as ENHRY and CDR2 as SYGVKD. The CDR3 length is 19 residues. The CDR3 DNA reads TGTGCCATCAGTTTTGGACTAGCGGGAGGAGGGTCTTACACAGATACGCAGTATTTT. It is translated as CAISFGLAGGGSYTDTQYF.

This clonotype was observed a few times. This chain connects TRBV19 to TRBJ2-1; D ambiguous. Trimming removed 5 bases from V and 4 bases from J, with 12 bases in between. The CDR3 is made up of 14 amino acids. Germline V CDR1 and CDR2: LNHDA, SQIVND (reference sequence). The CDR3 sequence is CASSPLEEYNEQFF. The CDR3 nucleotides are TGTGCCAGTAGTCCTCTAGAAGAATACAATGAGCAGTTCTTC.

The CDR3 protein is CASSYPTISTSGGTDTQYF. Written as DNA, the CDR3 is TGTGCCAGCAGCTATCCCACCATTTCGACTAGCGGGGGTACAGATACGCAGTATTTT. The chain joins TRBV11-1 to TRBJ2-3, with 12 bases fitting TRBD2. The V segment lost 4 bases and the J segment 3 bases; nucleotides outside the gene matches: 14. The CDR3 length is 19 residues. Germline CDR1 is SGHAT and CDR2 is FQDESV (reference sequence). The variable domain in full, completed from reference TRBV11-1 and TRBJ2-3, reads EAEVAQSPRYKITEKSQAVAFWCDPISGHATLYWYRQILGQGPELLVQFQDESVVDDSQLPKDRFSAERLKGVDSTLKIQPAELGDSAMYLCASSYPTISTSGGTDTQYFGPGTRLTVL.

This clonotype occurred many times. This chain joins TRBV10-3 and TRBJ2-2; a possible D gene is TRBD1 (5 bases). V was clipped by 10 bases and J by 7 bases, with 10 bases between them. Germline CDR1 and CDR2: ENHRY and SYGVKD. This CDR3 spans 11 amino acids. The CDR3 here is CATLGDGELFF. The CDR3 nucleotides are TGTGCCACCCTAGGGGACGGGGAGCTGTTTTTT.

The CDR3 here is CAGTLRGNNEQFF. DNA of the CDR3: TGTGCCGGAACGTTGAGGGGGAACAATGAGCAGTTCTTC. This chain joins TRBV2 and TRBJ2-1; a weak D match, TRBD1 (6 bases). The CDR3 covers 13 residues. The V end was cut by 11 bases, the J end by 5 bases, with 16 bases between. Germline CDR1 SNHLY, CDR2 FYNNEI. Filled out from reference TRBV2 and TRBJ2-1, the complete variable domain reads EPEVTQTPSHQVTQMGQEVILRCVPISNHLYFYWYRQILGQKVEFLVSFYNNEISEKSEIFDDQFSVERPDGSNFTLKIRSTKLEDSAMYFCAGTLRGNNEQFFGPGTRLTVL.

The sample holds a few counts of this clonotype. V is TRBV6-1 and J is TRBJ2-3; 7 bases line up with TRBD1. The CDR3 spans 15 residues. V was pared by 7 bases and J by 4 bases, with 11 bases of the junction left unmatched. Germline V gene data show CDR1 as MNHNS and CDR2 as SASEGT. CDR3 protein: CASTTRDSPPDTQYF. The CDR3 DNA reads TGTGCCAGCACCACCAGGGACAGTCCTCCAGATACGCAGTATTTT.

This clonotype came up a few times. This rearrangement joins TRBV24-1 to TRBJ1-1; no clear D gene. Germline CDR1 KGHDR, CDR2 SFDVKD. V dropped 0 bases and J dropped 2 bases, with 15 bases sitting between them. The CDR3 runs to 17 residues. CDR3 residues: CATSDLQWPIGNTEAFF. The CDR3, as DNA: TGTGCCACCAGTGATTTGCAGTGGCCTATAGGTAACACTGAAGCTTTCTTT.

This clonotype was observed at least ten times. V and J are TRBV6-4 and TRBJ2-1, with 9 bases fitting TRBD2. The V gene's germline CDR1 is MRHNA and CDR2 SNTAGT. The CDR3 has 15 amino acids. V was clipped by 0 bases and J by 3 bases; unmatched bases: 0. The DNA for the CDR3 is TGTGCCAGCAGTGACTCTAGCGGGAGCTACAATGAGCAGTTCTTC. It yields the protein CASSDSSGSYNEQFF.

This clonotype appeared many times. CDR3 sequence reads: CASKGQGYEQYF. Here the CDR3 DNA reads TGTGCCAGCAAAGGGCAGGGGTACGAGCAGTACTTC. This chain uses TRBV7-8 with TRBJ2-7; D perhaps matches TRBD1 (6 bases). Looked up from germline, CDR1 is SGHVS and CDR2 is FQNEAQ. The CDR3 is 12 amino acids. Trimming left V 7 bases short and J 4 bases short, with 11 bases between.

This clonotype was counted between two and nine times. The J gene is TRBJ2-1, the V gene TRBV3-1, with D uncertain. Germline V gives CDR1 LGHDT, CDR2 YNNKEL (reference sequence). V lost 5 bases, J lost 6 bases, and 17 bases lay in between. This CDR3 has 15 amino acids. This CDR3 is CASSIPGEYRNEQFF. In nucleotides, the CDR3 is TGTGCCAGCAGCATCCCCGGTGAATACCGCAATGAGCAGTTCTTC.

CDR3 DNA sequence: TGTGCCAGCAGCCAGGCGGCCGCCGAAAGCTCCTACGAGCAGTACTTC. Amino acids: CASSQAAAESSYEQYF. The chain is built from TRBV7-9 and TRBJ2-7; no clear D gene. Germline V gene lookup returns CDR1 SEHNR and CDR2 FQNEAQ (reference sequence). The CDR3 totals 16 residues. V lost 5 bases and J lost 0, with 17 bases in between.

This clonotype was counted only a few times. The chain carries TRBV2 and TRBJ2-7, with 11 bases matching TRBD1. This CDR3 contains 15 residues. J gave up 3 bases and V 7 bases, and 8 bases lay outside the gene matches. From germline, CDR1 is SNHLY and CDR2 FYNNEI. CDR3 coding DNA: TGTGCCAGCAACGGCCGGGACAGGGGGGTCTACGAGCAGTACTTC. Its translation is CASNGRDRGVYEQYF. Variable domain in full (rest from reference TRBV2 and TRBJ2-7): EPEVTQTPSHQVTQMGQEVILRCVPISNHLYFYWYRQILGQKVEFLVSFYNNEISEKSEIFDDQFSVERPDGSNFTLKIRSTKLEDSAMYFCASNGRDRGVYEQYFGPGTRLTVT.

V gene TRBV7-9 combines with J gene TRBJ2-5, with 7 positions matching TRBD1. CDR3 length: 17 amino acids. Unmatched junction bases numbered 9, after V lost 2 bases and J lost 0 bases. Germline-derived CDR1 and CDR2 are SEHNR and FQNEAQ (reference sequence). The CDR3 DNA reads as TGTGCCAGCAGCTTAAGAGGGGGCCGAGATTACCAAGAGACCCAGTACTTC. Residues: CASSLRGGRDYQETQYF.

This chain uses TRBV5-1 with TRBJ2-1; D is uncertain. Deletions cut 9 bases from V and 5 bases from J, with 18 bases between. Germline V gives CDR1 SGHRS, CDR2 YFSETQ. This CDR3 is built from 14 residues. CDR3 region: CATRRGTYNNEQFF. In nucleotides, the CDR3 is TGCGCCACCCGCCGCGGCACTTACAACAATGAGCAGTTCTTC.